These 18 T cell receptor beta chains came from one sample sequenced in a study of blood T cell repertoires in COVID-19. Clones were sequenced by immunoSEQ multiplex PCR, and TCRdb holds only the in-frame ones, with some missing. Here the sample spans approximately 250,000 clones, about 91% being singletons. The sequenced material came from PBMCs or T cells enriched from blood (not recorded which). Receptors originate from a man aged 40-50 years who had been exposed to COVID-19.

The CDR3 DNA is TGCAGTGCTAGTAAAGGGGCCTCCGGGGGCTACGAGCAGTACTTC. It yields the protein CSASKGASGGYEQYF. J is TRBJ2-7 and V is TRBV20-1, with D possibly being TRBD2 (6 bases). V lost 3 bases to trimming and J lost 3 bases, with 18 bases between them. In germline, CDR1 is DFQATT, CDR2 SNEGSKA (reference sequence). This CDR3 is 15 amino acids long.

This chain links TRBV15 with TRBJ1-1; 7 bases are shared with TRBD1. V dropped 5 bases and J dropped 0; count of bases not matched to a gene: 9. Germline V gene sequence: CDR1 LNHNV, CDR2 YYDKDF (reference sequence). CDR3 length equals 16 residues. The CDR3 spells CATSGGRQGMNTEAFF. In DNA, the CDR3 is TGTGCCACCAGCGGGGGTAGACAGGGTATGAACACTGAAGCTTTCTTT.

J is TRBJ2-1 and V is TRBV3-1 (or the pseudogene TRBV3-2), with 7 positions matching TRBD2. The V and J ends lost 4 bases and 0 bases, in that order; junction bases with no gene match: 0. Germline V CDR1 and CDR2: LGHDT, YNNKEL (reference sequence). CDR3 length: 14 amino acids. The CDR3 protein is CASSRDYSYNEQFF. The CDR3, as DNA: TGTGCCAGCAGCCGGGACTACTCCTACAATGAGCAGTTCTTC.

This chain uses TRBV11-2 with TRBJ1-1; 7 nucleotides line up with TRBD1. V trimming: 0 bases; J trimming: 0 bases; junction bases outside the gene matches: 7. CDR3 length equals 17 residues. The germline V gene encodes CDR1 SGHAT and CDR2 FQNNGV. The CDR3 nucleotides read TGTGCCAGCAGCTTAGATCGGGCAGGGGGGCTGAACACTGAAGCTTTCTTT. Protein sequence: CASSLDRAGGLNTEAFF. Full variable domain (rest looked up from reference TRBV11-2 and TRBJ1-1): EAGVAQSPRYKIIEKRQSVAFWCNPISGHATLYWYQQILGQGPKLLIQFQNNGVVDDSQLPKDRFSAERLKGVDSTLKIQPAKLEDSAVYLCASSLDRAGGLNTEAFFGQGTRLTVV.

This chain joins TRBV11-2 and TRBJ2-3, with 12 bases aligning to TRBD2. The CDR3 loop spans 19 amino acids. The germline V gene encodes CDR1 SGHAT and CDR2 FQNNGV. J lost 5 bases, V lost 6 bases, and 18 bases had no gene match. The CDR3 loop is CASSPGLAGPWGAEDTQYF. As DNA, the CDR3 is TGTGCCAGCAGTCCAGGACTAGCGGGACCCTGGGGGGCGGAAGATACGCAGTATTTT. Together with reference TRBV11-2 and TRBJ2-3, the CDR3 gives the full variable domain: EAGVAQSPRYKIIEKRQSVAFWCNPISGHATLYWYQQILGQGPKLLIQFQNNGVVDDSQLPKDRFSAERLKGVDSTLKIQPAKLEDSAVYLCASSPGLAGPWGAEDTQYFGPGTRLTVL.

The chain has TRBV24-1 and TRBJ2-1, with TRBD2 identical over 12 bases. Germline CDR1 is KGHDR and CDR2 is SFDVKD. This CDR3 comprises 20 residues. V trimming: 4 bases; J trimming: 0 bases; junction bases outside the gene matches: 12. The chain's CDR3 is CATSDAGTSGPRSSYNEQFF. The CDR3 DNA follows: TGTGCCACCAGTGACGCCGGGACTAGCGGGCCTAGAAGCTCCTACAATGAGCAGTTCTTC.

The chain couples TRBV6-7 to TRBJ2-7; the D gene is possibly TRBD1 (6 bases). TRBV6-7 counts as an open reading frame of uncertain function. The CDR3 runs to 12 residues. V shed 10 bases and J shed 3 bases, with 13 bases lying between them. CDR3 amino acids: CANTGKSYEQYF. CDR3 coding DNA: TGTGCCAACACAGGGAAAAGCTACGAGCAGTACTTC.

In DNA form, the CDR3 reads TGTGCCAGCAGAATACAGGGGATAGGGAATGAGCAGTTCTTC. Its protein is CASRIQGIGNEQFF. V and J are TRBV28 and TRBJ2-1; 7 positions agree with TRBD1. V was pared by 6 bases and J by 7 bases, with 9 bases of the junction left unmatched. CDR1 and CDR2 (germline): MDHEN, SYDVKM. The CDR3 has 14 residues.

J is TRBJ2-3 and V is TRBV19; tentatively, D is TRBD2 (6 bases). This CDR3 contains 16 residues. Trimming removed 5 bases from V and 3 bases from J, with 18 bases in between. Germline-derived CDR1 and CDR2 are LNHDA and SQIVND (reference sequence). CDR3 residues: CASSSPSAGGTDTQYF. As DNA, the CDR3 is TGTGCCAGTAGTTCACCCAGCGCCGGGGGAACAGATACGCAGTATTTT.

This chain links TRBV6-5 with TRBJ1-3; D remains ambiguous. CDR1 is MNHEY, CDR2 SVGAGI, per germline. This CDR3 has 15 residues. With 2 bases removed from V and 2 bases from J, the gap between germline ends came to 10 bases. The CDR3 protein is CASSYRGPTGNTIYF. The CDR3 DNA reads TGTGCCAGCAGTTACCGGGGTCCTACTGGAAACACCATATATTTT.

The chain combines TRBV5-1 with TRBJ2-6, with a tentative D call TRBD1 (5 bases). V lost 3 bases, J lost 2 bases, and 15 bases lay in between. This CDR3 spans 17 amino acids. Germline V gene lookup returns CDR1 SGHRS and CDR2 YFSETQ. The CDR3 reads CASSWAFSGTGANVLTF. CDR3 sequence (DNA): TGCGCCAGCAGCTGGGCCTTCTCAGGGACTGGGGCCAACGTCCTGACTTTC.

This clone was seen once. This chain joins TRBV6-5 and TRBJ2-7; 8 bases line up with TRBD1. The CDR3 length is 15 residues. Germline V gene sequence: CDR1 MNHEY, CDR2 SVGAGI. With 0 bases clipped from V and 4 bases from J, the junction kept 5 bases outside the gene matches. CDR3 residues: CASSYSSRGPYEQYF. The CDR3 DNA is TGTGCCAGCAGTTACTCCAGCAGGGGGCCGTACGAGCAGTACTTC.

This chain uses TRBV18 with TRBJ2-1; the D is unclear. This CDR3 region has 13 residues. V dropped 2 bases and J dropped 4 bases, with 6 bases sitting between them. CDR1 and CDR2 (germline): KGHSH, LQKENI. Here the CDR3 DNA reads TGTGCCAGCTCACCATCCAGTTACAATGAGCAGTTCTTC. Translated: CASSPSSYNEQFF.

The DNA for the CDR3 is TGTGCCAGCAGTTTAGCCCTCCGGACAGTTAACACTGAAGCTTTCTTT. Translating it yields CASSLALRTVNTEAFF. The rearrangement uses TRBV28 and TRBJ1-1, with D tentatively TRBD1 (6 bases). CDR1 and CDR2 (germline): MDHEN, SYDVKM. Trimming cost V 2 bases and J 2 bases, with 15 bases left between them. The CDR3 is 16 residues long.

The J gene is TRBJ1-1, the V gene TRBV28; no reliable D call. Germline V gene sequence: CDR1 MDHEN, CDR2 SYDVKM. The CDR3 contains 11 residues. With 10 bases removed from V and 1 base from J, the gap between germline ends came to 7 bases. CDR3 loop: CATTANTEAFF. The CDR3 bases are TGTGCCACTACAGCGAACACTGAAGCTTTCTTT.

The chain has TRBV14 and TRBJ2-7, with 7 bases that match TRBD1. The CDR3 loop spans 15 amino acids. Germline-derived CDR1 and CDR2 are SGHDN and FVKESK. The junction had 6 bases not matched to a gene; V was cut back by 2 bases and J by 2 bases. CDR3 DNA sequence: TGTGCCAGCAGCCAACTCTCCACAGGGGCCTACGAGCAGTACTTC. This sequence encodes CASSQLSTGAYEQYF. Based on the CDR3 plus reference TRBV14 and TRBJ2-7, the full variable domain is EAGVTQFPSHSVIEKGQTVTLRCDPISGHDNLYWYRRVMGKEIKFLLHFVKESKQDESGMPNNRFLAERTGGTYSTLKVQPAELEDSGVYFCASSQLSTGAYEQYFGPGTRLTVT.

The V and J genes are TRBV14 and TRBJ2-1; the match to TRBD1 covers 11 bases. The ends lost 0 bases at V and 7 bases at J; junction bases unmatched: 5. Germline V gene lookup returns CDR1 SGHDN and CDR2 FVKESK. The CDR3 is 16 residues long. Written as DNA, the CDR3 is TGTGCCAGCAGCCAAGAAACCGGGACAGGGGGGAATGAGCAGTTCTTC. It is translated as CASSQETGTGGNEQFF.

The V and J genes are TRBV4-1 and TRBJ2-7; TRBD2 agrees at 9 bases. The CDR3 is 15 amino acids. Germline V gene data show CDR1 as MGHRA and CDR2 as YSYEKL. The J segment lost 7 bases and the V segment lost 0 bases, leaving 7 bases of the junction unmatched. CDR3 DNA sequence: TGCGCCAGCAGCCAAGAGAATAGCGGGGGTTTAGAGCAGTACTTC. Translating it yields CASSQENSGGLEQYF.